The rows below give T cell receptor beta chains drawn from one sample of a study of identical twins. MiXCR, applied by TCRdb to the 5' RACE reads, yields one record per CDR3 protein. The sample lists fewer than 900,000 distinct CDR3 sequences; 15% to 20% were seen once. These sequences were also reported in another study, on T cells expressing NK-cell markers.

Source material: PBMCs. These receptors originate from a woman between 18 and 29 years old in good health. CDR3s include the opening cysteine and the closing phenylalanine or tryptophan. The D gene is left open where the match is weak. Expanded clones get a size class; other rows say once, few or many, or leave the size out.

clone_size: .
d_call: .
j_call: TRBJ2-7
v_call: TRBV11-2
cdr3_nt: TGTGCCAGCAGCTCTTCGACTAGGCGGGAGCAGTACTTC
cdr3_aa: CASSSSTRREQYF

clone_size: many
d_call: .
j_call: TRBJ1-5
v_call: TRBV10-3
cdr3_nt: TGTGCCATCAGTGACGGGGATCAGCCCCAGCATTTT
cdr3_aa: CAISDGDQPQHF

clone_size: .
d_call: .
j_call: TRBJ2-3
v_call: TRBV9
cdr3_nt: TGTGCCAGCAGCGTAACTCCGAGCTCAGATACGCAGTATTTT
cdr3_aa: CASSVTPSSDTQYF

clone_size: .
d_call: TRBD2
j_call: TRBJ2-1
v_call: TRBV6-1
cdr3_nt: TGTGCCAGCACGGCTAGCGGGCACAATGAGCAGTTCTTC
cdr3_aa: CASTASGHNEQFF

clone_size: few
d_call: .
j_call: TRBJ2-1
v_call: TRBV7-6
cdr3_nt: TGTGCCAGCAGCCATCTGATGGATGAGCAGTTCTTC
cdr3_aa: CASSHLMDEQFF

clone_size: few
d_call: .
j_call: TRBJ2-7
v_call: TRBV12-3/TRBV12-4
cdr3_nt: TGTGCCAGCAGTTTAACAGTTTCCGAGCAGTACTTC
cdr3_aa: CASSLTVSEQYF

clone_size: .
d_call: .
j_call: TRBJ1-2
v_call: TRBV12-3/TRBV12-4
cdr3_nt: TGTGCCAGCAGTCTTATGGTCCCGGCCTATGGCTACACCTTC
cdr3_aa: CASSLMVPAYGYTF

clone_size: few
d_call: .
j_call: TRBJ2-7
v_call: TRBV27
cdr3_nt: TGTGCCAGCAGTTTGAGGGTCGGGAGAATTCCCTACGAGCAGTACTTC
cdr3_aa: CASSLRVGRIPYEQYF

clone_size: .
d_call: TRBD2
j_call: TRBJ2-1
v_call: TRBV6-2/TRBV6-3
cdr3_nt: TGTGCCAGCAAGTCTCTAGCGGTGCCCTACAATGAGCAGTTCTTC
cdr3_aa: CASKSLAVPYNEQFF

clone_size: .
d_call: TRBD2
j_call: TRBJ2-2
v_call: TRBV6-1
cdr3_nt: TGTGCCAGCAGCCGGCCTCGGACTAGCTCGAACACCGGGGAGCTGTTTTTT
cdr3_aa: CASSRPRTSSNTGELFF

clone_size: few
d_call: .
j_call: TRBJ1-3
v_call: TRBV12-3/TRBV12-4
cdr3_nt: TGTGCCAGCAGTCTTACAGGGTACTCTGGAAACACCATATATTTT
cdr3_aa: CASSLTGYSGNTIYF

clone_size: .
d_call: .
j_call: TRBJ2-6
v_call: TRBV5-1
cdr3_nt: TGCGCCAGCAGCTTCTTGCCGTCTGGGGCCAACGTCCTGACTTTC
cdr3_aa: CASSFLPSGANVLTF

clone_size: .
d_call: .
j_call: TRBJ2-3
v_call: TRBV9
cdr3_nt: TGTGCCAGCAGCGTAGTATCAGGGAGCACAGATACGCAGTATTTT
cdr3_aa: CASSVVSGSTDTQYF

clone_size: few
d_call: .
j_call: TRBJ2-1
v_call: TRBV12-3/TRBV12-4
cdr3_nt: TGTGCCAGCAGTTTCTCCGACTCAATCTCCTACAATGAGCAGTTCTTC
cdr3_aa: CASSFSDSISYNEQFF

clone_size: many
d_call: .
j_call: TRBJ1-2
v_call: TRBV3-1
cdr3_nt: TGTGCCAGCAGCCAGGTAGACTATGGCTACACCTTC
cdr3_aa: CASSQVDYGYTF

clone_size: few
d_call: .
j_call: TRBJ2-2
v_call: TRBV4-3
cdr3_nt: TGCGCCAGCAGCCACAGCGTTCACACCGGGGAGCTGTTTTTT
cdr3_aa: CASSHSVHTGELFF

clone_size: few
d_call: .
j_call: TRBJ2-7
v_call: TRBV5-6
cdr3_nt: TGTGCCAGCAGCTTGTGGAACAGGAGAACCTACGAGCAGTACTTC
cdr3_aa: CASSLWNRRTYEQYF

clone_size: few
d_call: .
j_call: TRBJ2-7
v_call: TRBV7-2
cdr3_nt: TGTGCCAGCAGCCAAGAGGTCTTCTGGGGCGAGCAGTACTTC
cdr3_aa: CASSQEVFWGEQYF

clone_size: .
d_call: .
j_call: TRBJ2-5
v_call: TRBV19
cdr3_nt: TGTGCCAGTAGTATGTCTCAAGAGACCCAGTACTTC
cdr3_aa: CASSMSQETQYF

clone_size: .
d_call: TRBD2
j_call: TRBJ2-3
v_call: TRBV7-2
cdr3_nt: TGTGCCAGCAGCGTCGGACTAGCGGGAGCCCCAGATACGCAGTATTTT
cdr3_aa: CASSVGLAGAPDTQYF

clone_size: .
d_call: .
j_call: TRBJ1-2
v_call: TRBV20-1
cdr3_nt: TGCAGTGCTAGAGATCAAGGTGCAGGGAGGTTTAATGCGGATGGCTACACCTTC
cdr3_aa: CSARDQGAGRFNADGYTF

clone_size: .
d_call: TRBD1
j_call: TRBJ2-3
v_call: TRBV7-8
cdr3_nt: TGTGCCAGCAGAGGAGACAGGGCAGACAGAACAGATACGCAGTATTTT
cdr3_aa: CASRGDRADRTDTQYF

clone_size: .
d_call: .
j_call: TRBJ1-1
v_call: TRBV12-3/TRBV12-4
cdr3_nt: TGTGCCAGCAGGTTCTACGACAGAGGGAACACTGAAGCTTTCTTT
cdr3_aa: CASRFYDRGNTEAFF

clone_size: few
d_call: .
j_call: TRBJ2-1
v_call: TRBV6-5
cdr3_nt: TGTGCCCATCCGGGGACCTGCAATGAGCAGTTCTTC
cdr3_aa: CAHPGTCNEQFF

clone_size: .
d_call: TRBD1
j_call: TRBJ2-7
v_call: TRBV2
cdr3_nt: TGTGCCATACGACAGGGCTACGAGCAGTACTTC
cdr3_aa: CAIRQGYEQYF

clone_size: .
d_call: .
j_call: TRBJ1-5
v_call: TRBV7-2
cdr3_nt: TGTGCCAGCAGCCCCTGGTTGGGAAGCAATCAGCCCCAGCATTTT
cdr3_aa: CASSPWLGSNQPQHF

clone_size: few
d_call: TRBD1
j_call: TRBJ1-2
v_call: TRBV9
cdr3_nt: TGTGCCAGCAACGGACAGGGGAACTATGGCTACACCTTC
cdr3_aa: CASNGQGNYGYTF

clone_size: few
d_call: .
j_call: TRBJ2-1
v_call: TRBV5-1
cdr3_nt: TGCGCCAGCAGCTCTGGAGGGGGGGCTAATGAGCAGTTCTTC
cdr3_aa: CASSSGGGANEQFF

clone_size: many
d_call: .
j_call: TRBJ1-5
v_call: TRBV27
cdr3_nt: TGTGCCAGCAGTTTGAGGGGCAATCAGCCCCAGCATTTT
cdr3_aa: CASSLRGNQPQHF

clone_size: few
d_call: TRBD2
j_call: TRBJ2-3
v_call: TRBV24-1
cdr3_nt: TGTGCCACCAGCCCGGGACTAGCGAAGGATACGCAGTATTTT
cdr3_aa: CATSPGLAKDTQYF

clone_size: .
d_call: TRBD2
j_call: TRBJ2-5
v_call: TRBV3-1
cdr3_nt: TGTGCCAGCAGCCAAGTAGTTGGCGGGGGCCAAGAGACCCAGTACTTC
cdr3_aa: CASSQVVGGGQETQYF

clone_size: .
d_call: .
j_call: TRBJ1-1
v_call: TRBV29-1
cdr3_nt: TGCAGCGTTGGTATACAGTCGAACACTGAAGCTTTCTTT
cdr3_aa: CSVGIQSNTEAFF

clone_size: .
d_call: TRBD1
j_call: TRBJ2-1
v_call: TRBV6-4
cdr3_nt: TGTGCCAGCAGTGTTATTCAGGGGGACAATGAGCAGTTCTTC
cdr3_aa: CASSVIQGDNEQFF

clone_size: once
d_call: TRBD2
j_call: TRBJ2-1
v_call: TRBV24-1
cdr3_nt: TGTGCCACCAGTGACCCCACTAGCGGGGAGCAGTTCTTC
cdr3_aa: CATSDPTSGEQFF

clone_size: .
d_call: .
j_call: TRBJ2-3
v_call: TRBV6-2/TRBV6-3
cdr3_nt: TGTGCCAGTGCGTCTCGAACAGATACGCAGTATTTT
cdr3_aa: CASASRTDTQYF

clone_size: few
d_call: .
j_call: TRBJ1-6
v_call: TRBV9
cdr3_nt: TGTGCCAGCAGCGTAATGAACAATTCACCCCTCCACTTT
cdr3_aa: CASSVMNNSPLHF

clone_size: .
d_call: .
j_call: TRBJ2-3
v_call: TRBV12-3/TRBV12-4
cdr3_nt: TGTGCCAGCAGTTGGAAGGGAATAAGCAATACGCAGTATTTT
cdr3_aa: CASSWKGISNTQYF

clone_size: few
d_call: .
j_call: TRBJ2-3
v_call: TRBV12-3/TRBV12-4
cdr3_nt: TGTGCCAGCATTCGGGGCGTGGATACGCAGTATTTT
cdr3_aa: CASIRGVDTQYF

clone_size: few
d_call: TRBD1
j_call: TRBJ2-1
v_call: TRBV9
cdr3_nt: TGTGCCAGCAGCCCAGGAGCGAGTCAGGGGGCGAGGAATGAGCAGTTCTTC
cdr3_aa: CASSPGASQGARNEQFF

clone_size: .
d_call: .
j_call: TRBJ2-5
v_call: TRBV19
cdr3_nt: TGTGCCAGTAGTATTGTGGACACCAGTGGGGAGACCCAGTACTTC
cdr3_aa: CASSIVDTSGETQYF

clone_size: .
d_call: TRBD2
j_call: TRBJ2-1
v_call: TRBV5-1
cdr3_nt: TGCGCCAGCACCACCCCAGGGACTAGCCTAAATGAGCAGTTCTTC
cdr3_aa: CASTTPGTSLNEQFF

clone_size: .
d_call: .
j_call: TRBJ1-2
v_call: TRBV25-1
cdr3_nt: TGTGCCAGCAGTGGCGGGGTCTATGGCTACACCTTC
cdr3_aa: CASSGGVYGYTF

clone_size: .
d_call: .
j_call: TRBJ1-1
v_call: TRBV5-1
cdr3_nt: TGCGCCAGCAGCGCGGATGACCAAAGCCAAGCTTTCTTT
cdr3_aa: CASSADDQSQAFF

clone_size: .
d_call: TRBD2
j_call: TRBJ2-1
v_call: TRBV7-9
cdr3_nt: TGTGCCAGCAGCCCAATCCCCACTACTAGCGGGAGAAATGAGCAGTTCTTC
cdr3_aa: CASSPIPTTSGRNEQFF

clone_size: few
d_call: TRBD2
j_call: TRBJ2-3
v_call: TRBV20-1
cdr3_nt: TGCAGTGCTATAGGAGGACTAGCGGTAGGGACAGATACGCAGTATTTT
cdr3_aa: CSAIGGLAVGTDTQYF

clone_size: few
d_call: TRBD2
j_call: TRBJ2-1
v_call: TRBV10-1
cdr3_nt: TGCGCCAGCAGTGCGATTCCGGGACTAGCGAAAGGCAATGAGCAGTTCTTC
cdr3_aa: CASSAIPGLAKGNEQFF

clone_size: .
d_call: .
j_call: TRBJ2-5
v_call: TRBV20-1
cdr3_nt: TGCAGTGCTGGAGGGGCCCTGATTCAAGAGACCCAGTACTTC
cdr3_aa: CSAGGALIQETQYF

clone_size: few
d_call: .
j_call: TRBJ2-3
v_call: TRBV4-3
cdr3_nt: TGCGCCAGCAGCCAAGATCTACTAGGGGCAGATACGCAGTATTTT
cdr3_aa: CASSQDLLGADTQYF

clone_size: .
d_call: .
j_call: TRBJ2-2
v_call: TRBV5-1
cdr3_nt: TGCGCCAGCAGCTTGCAGGTAGCAGAGGCCACCGGGGAGCTGTTTTTT
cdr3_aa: CASSLQVAEATGELFF

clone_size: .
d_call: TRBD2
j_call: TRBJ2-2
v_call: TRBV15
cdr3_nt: TGTGCCACCAGCTTAGGGGGACTAGCCTCCGGGGAGCTGTTTTTT
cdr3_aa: CATSLGGLASGELFF

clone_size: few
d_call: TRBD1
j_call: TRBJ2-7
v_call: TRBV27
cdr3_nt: TGTGCCAGCGCAAAGATCGGGCGGGACAGGACCTACGAGCAGTACTTC
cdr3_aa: CASAKIGRDRTYEQYF

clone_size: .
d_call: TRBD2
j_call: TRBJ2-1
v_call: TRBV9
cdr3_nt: TGTGCCAGCAGCACACAGCCGGGGAGGGCGGCCTCCTACAATGAGCAGTTCTTC
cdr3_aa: CASSTQPGRAASYNEQFF

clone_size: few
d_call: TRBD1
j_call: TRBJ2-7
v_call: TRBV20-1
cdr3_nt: TGCAGTGCTCGACCCAGGGGGCGCGTGGGTGAGCAGTACTTC
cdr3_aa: CSARPRGRVGEQYF